The rows below give T cell receptor beta chains drawn from one sample of a study of response to subunit inactivated influenza vaccine. TCRdb reprocessed the RT-PCR reads via MiXCR and lists one record per CDR3 protein. The sample contains roughly 570,000 distinct CDR3 sequences, about 14% of which appear only once. The source material was PBMCs from blood, sampled about 11 days after vaccination. The receptor set was obtained from a man aged 50 to 60 who received an inactivated influenza vaccine. Both conserved end residues are part of each CDR3. Fields, in order: clone size, D gene, J gene, V gene, CDR3 DNA, CDR3 protein. D genes are given only for firm matches. Some rows mark clone size as missing; the rest say once, few, many or name a class of expanded clone.

clone_size: few
d_call: -
j_call: TRBJ2-2
v_call: TRBV5-1
cdr3_nt: TGCGCCAGCAGCTCCTTAGGGGGAACCGGGGAGCTGTTTTTT
cdr3_aa: CASSSLGGTGELFF

clone_size: -
d_call: -
j_call: TRBJ1-3
v_call: TRBV7-2
cdr3_nt: TGTGCCAGCAGCTTACAGAACACCATATATTTT
cdr3_aa: CASSLQNTIYF

clone_size: many
d_call: -
j_call: TRBJ2-1
v_call: TRBV7-3
cdr3_nt: TGTGCCAGCAGCTTACTACTAGGGGGGGGTGAGCAGTTCTTC
cdr3_aa: CASSLLLGGGEQFF

clone_size: -
d_call: -
j_call: TRBJ2-1
v_call: TRBV5-1
cdr3_nt: TGCGCCAGCAGCTTGGAGGGTAGTCAGGCCGGTGAGCAGTTCTTC
cdr3_aa: CASSLEGSQAGEQFF

clone_size: few
d_call: -
j_call: TRBJ2-7
v_call: TRBV28
cdr3_nt: TGTGCCAGCAGTCTTTCCCGGACAGGAGGGTACGACGAGCAGTACTTC
cdr3_aa: CASSLSRTGGYDEQYF

clone_size: few
d_call: -
j_call: TRBJ2-5
v_call: TRBV7-9
cdr3_nt: TGTGCCAGCAGCTCCCCCCGGATAGCAGAGACCCAGTACTTC
cdr3_aa: CASSSPRIAETQYF

clone_size: few
d_call: TRBD1
j_call: TRBJ1-6
v_call: TRBV7-9
cdr3_nt: TGTGCCAGCAGCGTAGGGGACAGGCATTCACCCCTCCACTTT
cdr3_aa: CASSVGDRHSPLHF

clone_size: -
d_call: -
j_call: TRBJ1-1
v_call: TRBV14
cdr3_nt: TGTGCCAGCAGCCCCTTCATGGCACACACTGAAGCTTTCTTT
cdr3_aa: CASSPFMAHTEAFF

clone_size: -
d_call: -
j_call: TRBJ2-7
v_call: TRBV20-1
cdr3_nt: TGCAGTGTCCCCCTTAGCTACGAGCAGTACTTC
cdr3_aa: CSVPLSYEQYF

clone_size: few
d_call: -
j_call: TRBJ1-5
v_call: TRBV7-2
cdr3_nt: TGTGCCAGCAGCAGGGGCCGACAGCCCCAGCATTTT
cdr3_aa: CASSRGRQPQHF

clone_size: few
d_call: TRBD2
j_call: TRBJ2-1
v_call: TRBV7-6
cdr3_nt: TGTGCCAGCAGCTTAGTACTCTGGACTAGATACAATGAGCAGTTCTTC
cdr3_aa: CASSLVLWTRYNEQFF

clone_size: few
d_call: -
j_call: TRBJ1-5
v_call: TRBV4-1
cdr3_nt: TGCGCCAGCAGCCAAGATTTGGCCAGGGGAAACCAGCCCCAGCATTTT
cdr3_aa: CASSQDLARGNQPQHF

clone_size: many
d_call: -
j_call: TRBJ2-7
v_call: TRBV15
cdr3_nt: TGTGCCACCAGCAGAGATCGGTTGGGGGGCTCCTACGAGCAGTACTTC
cdr3_aa: CATSRDRLGGSYEQYF

clone_size: -
d_call: -
j_call: TRBJ1-4
v_call: TRBV7-2
cdr3_nt: TGTGCCAGCAGCTTGAGGAGGACGGACGAAAAACTGTTTTTT
cdr3_aa: CASSLRRTDEKLFF

clone_size: few
d_call: -
j_call: TRBJ2-5
v_call: TRBV10-3
cdr3_nt: TGTGCCATCGGGCCTAGCCGGCAAGAGACCCAGTACTTC
cdr3_aa: CAIGPSRQETQYF